The 5 T cell receptor beta chains below come from one sample, sequenced in a study of OX40 agonist ivuxolimab in advanced cancers. Method: immunoSEQ multiplex PCR; TCRdb's copy keeps in-frame clones and lacks some. The profile shows around 60,000 clones, 90% to 95% of them singletons. This sample comprised CD4+ or CD8+ T cells sorted from blood, obtained in a trial of the OX40 agonist ivuxolimab. Receptors originate from an adult with an advanced solid tumor such as melanoma, head and neck, liver or kidney cancer.

The chain is built from TRBV5-1 and TRBJ2-5, with D perhaps matching TRBD2 (6 bases). Germline lookup yields CDR1 SGHRS and CDR2 YFSETQ. The CDR3 runs to 14 residues. The germline V and J ends were trimmed by 4 bases and 2 bases, with 12 bases remaining between them. This CDR3 reads CASSLRGSQETQYF. DNA for the CDR3: TGCGCCAGCAGCCTTCGGGGGTCTCAAGAGACCCAGTACTTC.

The V call is TRBV18, the J call TRBJ2-7; 11 bases match TRBD2. V was pared by 5 bases and J by 1 base, with 7 bases of the junction left unmatched. The CDR3 sequence is 16 residues long. Per the germline V gene, CDR1 is KGHSH and CDR2 is LQKENI. CDR3 amino acids: CASSASGTSGSYEQYF. The CDR3 DNA reads TGTGCCAGCTCAGCTTCCGGGACTAGCGGTTCCTACGAGCAGTACTTC.

The chain couples TRBV7-2 to TRBJ2-5; D remains unclear. CDR1 SGHTA and CDR2 FQGNSA come from the germline V gene. The CDR3 runs 15 residues. The ends were cut back, 5 bases at V and 1 base at J, with 14 bases in the middle. The CDR3 nucleotides are TGTGCCAGCAGCCGAGTATCGGATTCCCAAGAGACCCAGTACTTC. Its protein is CASSRVSDSQETQYF.

The chain links TRBV6-5 to TRBJ2-5; possibly TRBD1 for D (6 bases). This CDR3 is built from 16 residues. Per the germline V gene, CDR1 is MNHEY and CDR2 is SVGAGI. V was trimmed by 0 bases and J by 5 bases, leaving 16 bases between them. In nucleotides, the CDR3 is TGTGCCAGCAGTTACTCGCCGACAGGTTGGCGGGAGACCCAGTACTTC. Protein: CASSYSPTGWRETQYF.

The genes are TRBV27 and TRBJ1-6, with 10 bases matching TRBD1. CDR1 is MNHEY, CDR2 SMNVEV, per germline (reference sequence). The CDR3 is 14 amino acids. Germline trimming cut 6 bases from V and 9 bases from J; bases unmatched to any gene: 5. DNA of the CDR3: TGTGCCAGCAGCTACGGGGACAGGGGTTCACCCCTCCACTTT. Residues: CASSYGDRGSPLHF.